This T cell receptor beta chain was found in a study of blood T cells in healthy people across ages. The CDR3 loop spans 16 amino acids. V gave up 2 bases and J gave up 3 bases; unmatched junction bases: 6. CDR1 is SNHLY, CDR2 FYNNEI, per germline. Together with a sample-barcoded 5' primer, a J-beta primer mix was included in a second PCR lasting about 7 to 12 cycles. TCRdb fed the 5' RACE reads into MiXCR, producing one record per CDR3 protein. Here the sample spans hundreds of thousands of distinct CDR3 sequences, approximately 48% being singletons. Sequencing was carried out using blood. This receptor was taken from a man in his sixties in good health. The rearrangement joins TRBV2 to TRBJ2-7; TRBD2 matches 11 bases. The CDR3 bases are TGTGCCAGCAGTGAACTAACCGGACTAGCGGGCTACGAGCAGTACTTC. Protein: CASSELTGLAGYEQYF. The full variable domain, in which reference TRBV2 and TRBJ2-7 provide the parts outside the CDR3, is EPEVTQTPSHQVTQMGQEVILRCVPISNHLYFYWYRQILGQKVEFLVSFYNNEISEKSEIFDDQFSVERPDGSNFTLKIRSTKLEDSAMYFCASSELTGLAGYEQYFGPGTRLTVT.